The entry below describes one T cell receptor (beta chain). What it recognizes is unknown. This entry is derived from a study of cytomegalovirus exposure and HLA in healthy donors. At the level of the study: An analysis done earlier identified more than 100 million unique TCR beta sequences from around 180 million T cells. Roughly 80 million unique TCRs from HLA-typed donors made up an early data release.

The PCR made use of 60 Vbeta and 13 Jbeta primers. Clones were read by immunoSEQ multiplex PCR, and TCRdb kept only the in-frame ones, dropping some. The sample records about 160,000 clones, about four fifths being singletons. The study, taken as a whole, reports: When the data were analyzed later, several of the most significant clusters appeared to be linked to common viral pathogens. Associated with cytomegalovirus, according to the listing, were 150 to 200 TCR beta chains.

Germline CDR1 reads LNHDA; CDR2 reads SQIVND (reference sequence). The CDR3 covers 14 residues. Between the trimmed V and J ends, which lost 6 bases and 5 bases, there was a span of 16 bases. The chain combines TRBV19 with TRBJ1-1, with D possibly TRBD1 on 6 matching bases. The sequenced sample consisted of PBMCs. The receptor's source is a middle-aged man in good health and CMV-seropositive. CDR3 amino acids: CASSPQGGLTEAFF. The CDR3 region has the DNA TGTGCCAGTAGCCCACAGGGAGGGTTGACTGAAGCTTTCTTT. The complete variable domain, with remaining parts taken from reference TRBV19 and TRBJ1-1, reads DGGITQSPKYLFRKEGQNVTLSCEQNLNHDAMYWYRQDPGQGLRLIYYSQIVNDFQKGDIAEGYSVSREKKESFPLTVTSAQKNPTAFYLCASSPQGGLTEAFFGQGTRLTVV.